What follows are 26 T cell receptor beta chains derived from one specimen sequenced in a study of blood T cell repertoires in COVID-19. TCRdb's copy holds only in-frame clones and misses some; the assay was immunoSEQ multiplex PCR. Here the sample spans about 320,000 clones, approximately 90% being singletons. Sequenced: PBMCs or T cells enriched from blood (not recorded which). The receptors shown here come from a woman under 30 who had recovered from COVID-19.

This sequence joins TRBV7-8 and TRBJ2-3; the match to TRBD2 covers 11 bases. V shed 1 base, J shed 6 bases, and the junction held 9 bases outside the gene matches. CDR3 size: 17 residues. CDR1 and CDR2 from the germline V gene are SGHVS and FQNEAQ. The CDR3 DNA reads TGTGCCAGCAGCTTAGACGTAGCGGGAGGGCTGGAGGATACGCAGTATTTT. This translates into CASSLDVAGGLEDTQYF.

The chain carries TRBV13 and TRBJ1-5, with D possibly matching TRBD1 (6 bases). Looked up from germline, CDR1 is PRHDT and CDR2 is FYEKMQ (reference sequence). V lost 6 bases and J lost 2, with 20 bases in between. CDR3 length: 17 amino acids. CDR3: CASSHRQDPWGNQPQHF. The CDR3 bases are TGTGCCAGCAGTCACCGACAGGATCCCTGGGGCAATCAGCCCCAGCATTTT.

The table lists this clone with a count of one. V usage is TRBV7-9 and J usage is TRBJ2-2; D is possibly TRBD2 (5 bases). The CDR3 has 12 residues. The V end was cut by 3 bases, the J end by 6 bases, with 5 bases between. In germline, CDR1 is SEHNR, CDR2 FQNEAQ (reference sequence). CDR3: CASSFGAGELFF. In nucleotides, the CDR3 is TGTGCCAGCAGCTTCGGGGCCGGGGAGCTGTTTTTT.

The chain joins TRBV5-1 to TRBJ2-5; D unresolved. With 2 bases removed from V and 1 base from J, the gap between germline ends came to 12 bases. This CDR3 has 15 residues. Germline assignment: CDR1 SGHRS and CDR2 YFSETQ. The CDR3 protein is CASSFSRSAQETQYF. The CDR3 coding sequence is TGCGCCAGCAGCTTTAGCCGTTCGGCCCAAGAGACCCAGTACTTC. Full variable domain (remainder filled in from reference TRBV5-1 and TRBJ2-5): KAGVTQTPRYLIKTRGQQVTLSCSPISGHRSVSWYQQTPGQGLQFLFEYFSETQRNKGNFPGRFSGRQFSNSRSEMNVSTLELGDSALYLCASSFSRSAQETQYFGPGTRLLVL.

Notes on this clone: This sample includes further DNA sequences coding for the same CDR3. This chain connects TRBV27 to TRBJ1-1, with TRBD1 matching 7 bases. The CDR3 length is 14 residues. The germline V gene encodes CDR1 MNHEY and CDR2 SMNVEV (reference sequence). J was trimmed by 5 bases and V by 6 bases; bases with no gene match: 9. CDR3 protein: CASSLDRVGTEAFF. CDR3 bases: TGTGCCAGCAGCTTAGACAGGGTAGGGACTGAAGCTTTCTTT.

The genes are TRBV6-5 and TRBJ1-2, with a possible D match to TRBD1 (5 bases). With 6 bases removed from V and 6 bases from J, the gap between germline ends came to 17 bases. Per germline, CDR1 MNHEY and CDR2 SVGAGI. The CDR3 runs 14 residues. The chain's CDR3 is CASRGVNLRHGYTF. CDR3 coding DNA: TGTGCCAGCAGAGGGGTCAATTTGCGCCATGGCTACACCTTC.

The chain employs TRBV19 and TRBJ1-5; weak D call: TRBD1 (6 bases). Trimming removed 6 bases from V and 4 bases from J, with 19 bases in between. CDR3 length: 16 residues. In germline, CDR1 is LNHDA, CDR2 SQIVND (reference sequence). The CDR3 nucleotides are TGTGCCAGTAGCCTCATCTGGACAGCGGTAAATCAGCCCCAGCATTTT. This sequence encodes CASSLIWTAVNQPQHF.

The rearrangement joins TRBV5-5 to TRBJ1-5; 7 bases agree with TRBD1. V lost 0 bases to trimming and J lost 10 bases; unmatched junction nucleotides: 7. The CDR3 loop spans 14 amino acids. From germline, CDR1 is SGHKS and CDR2 YYEKEE (reference sequence). As DNA, the CDR3 is TGTGCCAGCAGCTTGGCCACAGGGGCGCGACCCCAGCATTTT. Its translation: CASSLATGARPQHF. Supplemented by reference TRBV5-5 and TRBJ1-5, the full variable domain reads DAGVTQSPTHLIKTRGQQVTLRCSPISGHKSVSWYQQVLGQGPQFIFQYYEKEERGRGNFPDRFSARQFPNYSSELNVNALLLGDSALYLCASSLATGARPQHFGDGTRLSIL.

There are a few counts of this clone. The chain couples TRBV10-2 to TRBJ2-3; TRBD2 matches at 9 bases. J gave up 8 bases and V 6 bases, and 3 bases lay outside the gene matches. Germline CDR1 is WSHSY and CDR2 is SAAADI. CDR3 size: 12 residues. The CDR3 spells CASSLAGATQYF. CDR3 in DNA: TGCGCCAGCAGCTTAGCGGGGGCTACGCAGTATTTT.

The sample holds one count of this clone. The same CDR3 can be traced to other DNA sequences in this sample. The chain uses TRBV5-1 and TRBJ2-7; TRBD1 matches at 9 bases. Germline CDR1 is SGHRS and CDR2 is YFSETQ. The CDR3 is 14 amino acids. V was pared by 4 bases and J by 4 bases, with 6 bases of the junction left unmatched. The CDR3 reads CASSTGQGSYEQYF. As DNA, the CDR3 is TGCGCCAGCAGCACAGGACAGGGGTCGTACGAGCAGTACTTC.

V gene TRBV27 combines with J gene TRBJ2-7, with TRBD1 matching 7 bases. CDR3 length: 16 residues. V lost 2 bases, J lost 3 bases, and 10 bases stayed unmatched. Germline CDR1 MNHEY, CDR2 SMNVEV (reference sequence). The CDR3 region is CASSLRRGTVLYEQYF. The CDR3 DNA is TGTGCCAGCAGTTTACGTCGAGGGACAGTCCTCTACGAGCAGTACTTC.

The CDR3 sequence: CASSSTGPWSLHF. In nucleotides, the CDR3 is TGTGCCAGCAGCTCGACAGGTCCCTGGTCCCTCCACTTT. The genes are TRBV7-9 and TRBJ1-6, with D possibly TRBD1 on 6 matching bases. The germline gives CDR1 SEHNR, CDR2 FQNEAQ (reference sequence). The CDR3 is made up of 13 amino acids. Trimming shortened V by 4 bases and J by 14 bases, and 15 bases separated the two germline ends.

The chain carries TRBV9 and TRBJ2-2; D ambiguous. Deletions cut 0 bases from V and 3 bases from J, with 9 bases between. The CDR3 has 15 residues. Germline V gene sequence: CDR1 SGDLS, CDR2 YYNGEE. The CDR3 DNA is TGTGCCAGCAGCGTAGGAAATTCAGACACCGGGGAGCTGTTTTTT. Translation gives CASSVGNSDTGELFF.

This chain uses TRBV7-8 with TRBJ2-2, with D possibly TRBD1 on 6 matching bases. With 2 bases removed from V and 6 bases from J, the gap between germline ends came to 13 bases. The germline gives CDR1 SGHVS, CDR2 FQNEAQ. This CDR3 has 15 amino acids. The CDR3 DNA reads as TGTGCCAGCAGCTTACAGACAGGATCGTCCGGGGAGCTGTTTTTT. This sequence encodes CASSLQTGSSGELFF. Full variable domain (remainder filled in from reference TRBV7-8 and TRBJ2-2): GAGVSQSPRYKVAKRGQDVALRCDPISGHVSLFWYQQALGQGPEFLTYFQNEAQLDKSGLPSDRFFAERPEGSVSTLKIQRTQQEDSAVYLCASSLQTGSSGELFFGEGSRLTVL.

The count of this clone is one. CDR3 nucleotides: TGTGCCAGCAGTTCAGGACAGGGTTTCCAGCCCCAGCATTTT. This codes for CASSSGQGFQPQHF. The J gene is TRBJ1-5, the V gene TRBV28; 8 nucleotides match TRBD1. The length of the CDR3 is 14 residues. V shed 4 bases and J 7 bases; nucleotides not matched to a gene: 6. Germline V gives CDR1 MDHEN, CDR2 SYDVKM.

In its sample, this clone was seen a few times. The chain links TRBV11-3 to TRBJ2-4; the match to TRBD1 covers 8 bases. V was clipped by 4 bases and J by 8 bases; unmatched bases: 7. Germline V gives CDR1 SGHNT, CDR2 YENEEA. The CDR3 spans 14 residues. This CDR3 reads CASSSPGGQDIQYF. The CDR3 DNA follows: TGTGCCAGCAGCTCTCCAGGGGGCCAGGACATTCAGTACTTC.

This chain's CDR3 is CASSQPNSGYNEQFF. The CDR3 nucleotides read TGCGCCAGCAGCCAACCCAATAGCGGTTACAATGAGCAGTTCTTC. The V gene is TRBV4-1, the J gene TRBJ2-1; tentatively, D is TRBD2 (6 bases). Trimming cost V 2 bases and J 4 bases, with 12 bases left between them. The CDR3 is 15 residues long. Germline V lookup: CDR1 MGHRA, CDR2 YSYEKL.

This clone was seen a single time. The rearrangement joins TRBV5-1 to TRBJ1-1; 7 positions agree with TRBD1. This CDR3 comprises 15 residues. Germline V lookup: CDR1 SGHRS, CDR2 YFSETQ. The junction had 6 bases not matched to a gene; V was cut back by 3 bases and J by 1 base. CDR3 protein: CASSSGTEKNTEAFF. DNA of the CDR3: TGCGCCAGCAGCTCCGGGACAGAGAAGAACACTGAAGCTTTCTTT.

V and J are TRBV2 and TRBJ1-2; 7 bases align to TRBD1. The length of the CDR3 is 13 residues. V gave up 6 bases and J gave up 2 bases; unmatched junction bases: 3. Germline V gene data show CDR1 as SNHLY and CDR2 as FYNNEI. The CDR3 reads CASSETGNYGYTF. The CDR3 DNA sequence: TGTGCCAGCAGCGAGACAGGGAACTATGGCTACACCTTC.

V and J are TRBV18 and TRBJ2-7, with 9 bases identical to TRBD1. The CDR3 runs to 13 residues. Germline V gene data show CDR1 as KGHSH and CDR2 as LQKENI. V shed 4 bases, J shed 2 bases, and the junction held 0 bases outside the gene matches. The CDR3 here is CASSRDRAYEQYF. The CDR3 DNA is TGTGCCAGCTCACGGGACAGGGCCTACGAGCAGTACTTC.

Turning to this clone: One end of the junction varies from germline; a read error may be responsible. The chain recombines TRBV7-3 with TRBJ2-3, with TRBD2 matching 9 bases. Per the germline V gene, CDR1 is SGHTA and CDR2 is FQGTGA. The CDR3 runs to 14 residues. The CDR3 bases are TGTGCCAGCAGCCACGGGACTAGCAGAGATACGCAGTATTTT. This codes for CASSHGTSRDTQYF.

The V gene is TRBV29-1, the J gene TRBJ1-6, with a possible D match to TRBD1 (5 bases). Trimming took 5 bases from V and 4 from J, leaving 12 bases between them. There are 14 residues in the CDR3. Germline assignment: CDR1 SQVTM and CDR2 ANQGSEA. The CDR3 is CSVSDSPYNSPLHF. The CDR3 DNA reads TGCAGCGTTTCCGACAGCCCATATAATTCACCCCTCCACTTT. The full variable domain, in which reference TRBV29-1 and TRBJ1-6 provide the parts outside the CDR3, is SAVISQKPSRDICQRGTSLTIQCQVDSQVTMMFWYRQQPGQSLTLIATANQGSEATYESGFVIDKFPISRPNLTFSTLTVSNMSPEDSSIYLCSVSDSPYNSPLHFGNGTRLTVT.

This clone was observed a handful of times. The chain recombines TRBV7-9 with TRBJ2-3, with 14 positions matching TRBD2. CDR3 size: 16 residues. CDR1 is SEHNR and CDR2 is FQNEAQ in the germline V gene (reference sequence). Unmatched junction bases numbered 1, after V lost 1 base and J lost 4 bases. The CDR3 spells CASSLGLAGGPDTQYF. In nucleotides, the CDR3 is TGTGCCAGCAGCTTAGGACTAGCGGGAGGGCCAGATACGCAGTATTTT. Filled out from reference TRBV7-9 and TRBJ2-3, the complete variable domain reads DTGVSQNPRHKITKRGQNVTFRCDPISEHNRLYWYRQTLGQGPEFLTYFQNEAQLEKSRLLSDRFSAERPKGSFSTLEIQRTEQGDSAMYLCASSLGLAGGPDTQYFGPGTRLTVL.

This clone was observed a single time. The chain has TRBV19 and TRBJ2-3; maybe TRBD1 (6 bases). The CDR3 extends over 14 amino acids. Deletions cut 4 bases from V and 7 bases from J, with 15 bases between. In germline, CDR1 is LNHDA, CDR2 SQIVND (reference sequence). The CDR3 loop reads CASSSSDRRNTQYF. Here the CDR3 DNA reads TGTGCCAGTAGTAGCTCGGACAGACGCAATACGCAGTATTTT. The full variable domain, rest sourced from reference TRBV19 and TRBJ2-3, is DGGITQSPKYLFRKEGQNVTLSCEQNLNHDAMYWYRQDPGQGLRLIYYSQIVNDFQKGDIAEGYSVSREKKESFPLTVTSAQKNPTAFYLCASSSSDRRNTQYFGPGTRLTVL.

The chain has TRBV2 and TRBJ2-7; TRBD2 matches 11 bases. The CDR3 covers 15 residues. Germline V gene data show CDR1 as SNHLY and CDR2 as FYNNEI. V trimming: 2 bases; J trimming: 0 bases; junction bases outside the gene matches: 0. CDR3 amino acids: CASSETSGSSYEQYF. The CDR3 nucleotides read TGTGCCAGCAGTGAAACTAGCGGGAGCTCCTACGAGCAGTACTTC.

This sequence joins TRBV5-6 and TRBJ1-6, with 12 bases matching TRBD1. The V segment lost 4 bases and the J segment 5 bases; nucleotides outside the gene matches: 4. Germline V gene sequence: CDR1 SGHDT, CDR2 YYEEEE. This CDR3 spans 16 amino acids. The CDR3 protein is CASSTWDRGHNSPLHF. CDR3 DNA sequence: TGTGCCAGCAGCACTTGGGACAGGGGGCATAATTCACCCCTCCACTTT.